Shown below are 16 T cell receptor beta chains from a single sample sequenced in a study of cytomegalovirus exposure and HLA in healthy donors. Using immunoSEQ multiplex PCR, the repertoire was profiled, and TCRdb retains in-frame clones only, with some absent. This sample yields tens of thousands of clones, of which 85% to 95% are seen a single time; 1.4% belongs to the top ten. Input material: PBMCs. Source of these receptors: a man aged 18 to 30 in good health and CMV-seropositive.

The V gene is TRBV27, the J gene TRBJ2-2, with TRBD2 identical over 12 bases. Trimming at V came to 9 bases and at J to 4 bases, leaving 6 bases not matched to a gene. Germline V lookup: CDR1 MNHEY, CDR2 SMNVEV (reference sequence). The CDR3 has 15 amino acids. CDR3 amino acids: CASSTSGRFTGELFF. CDR3 bases: TGTGCCAGTTCTACTAGCGGGAGGTTCACCGGGGAGCTGTTTTTT.

The chain couples TRBV19 to TRBJ2-5, with 16 bases identical to TRBD2. This CDR3 is built from 20 residues. Germline V gives CDR1 LNHDA, CDR2 SQIVND (reference sequence). The V segment lost 3 bases and the J segment 5 bases; nucleotides outside the gene matches: 15. For the CDR3, the DNA is TGTGCCAGTAGTATGAATCCGGGACTAGCGGGGGGGCCGGACTGGGAGACCCAGTACTTC. It codes for CASSMNPGLAGGPDWETQYF.

The chain combines TRBV19 with TRBJ2-7, with TRBD1 identical over 8 bases. Germline V gives CDR1 LNHDA, CDR2 SQIVND (reference sequence). The CDR3 is made up of 14 amino acids. The J segment lost 4 bases and the V segment lost 5 bases, leaving 7 bases of the junction unmatched. CDR3: CASSPRTGPYEQYF. The CDR3 coding sequence is TGTGCCAGTAGTCCCCGGACAGGGCCGTACGAGCAGTACTTC.

The table lists this clone with a count of one. V and J are TRBV11-2 and TRBJ2-7, with D possibly TRBD1 on 6 matching bases. The V and J ends lost 0 bases and 1 base respectively, with 16 bases between them. This CDR3 has 17 residues. Germline V lookup: CDR1 SGHAT, CDR2 FQNNGV. This CDR3 is CASSLDRDMPSSYEQYF. In DNA form, the CDR3 reads TGTGCCAGCAGCTTAGATAGGGACATGCCTTCATCCTACGAGCAGTACTTC.

The rearrangement links TRBV5-5 to TRBJ1-5; 8 nucleotides align to TRBD1. The CDR3 is 17 amino acids. Trimming removed 2 bases from V and 6 bases from J; junction bases left unmatched: 13. Germline V CDR1 and CDR2: SGHKS, YYEKEE (reference sequence). The CDR3 sequence is CASSFDRGLGPGQPQHF. In DNA form, the CDR3 reads TGTGCCAGCAGCTTCGACAGGGGTTTGGGTCCAGGTCAGCCCCAGCATTTT.

The CDR3 DNA is TGTGCCATCAGTGAGTCAAGACGGGGCTACGAGCAGTACTTC. Protein product: CAISESRRGYEQYF. The chain links TRBV10-3 to TRBJ2-7; weak D call: TRBD2 (5 bases). CDR3 length equals 14 residues. CDR1 is ENHRY and CDR2 is SYGVKD in the germline V gene. The ends were cut back, 0 bases at V and 3 bases at J, with 9 bases in the middle.

This clone appeared once. The gene calls are TRBV4-1 and TRBJ2-7, with 7 bases identical to TRBD2. Germline-derived CDR1 and CDR2 are MGHRA and YSYEKL. Trimming at V came to 4 bases and at J to 7 bases, leaving 10 bases not matched to a gene. CDR3 length: 14 residues. The CDR3 DNA follows: TGCGCCAGCAGCCCTCGACTAGCCGAGGGGGAGCAGTACTTC. This codes for CASSPRLAEGEQYF.

V usage is TRBV1 and J usage is TRBJ1-2; the D call in the table, TRBD1, was not verified against the DNA. TRBV1 is a pseudogene. This CDR3 contains 15 residues. The CDR3 DNA sequence: TGCACCAGCAGCCAAGATCGAGACAGGTGCTATGGCTACACCTTC. Its translation: CTSSQDRDRCYGYTF.

This clone was recorded only once. The V call is TRBV19, the J call TRBJ2-1, with 11 bases fitting TRBD2. The V and J ends lost 0 bases and 9 bases, in that order; junction bases with no gene match: 4. CDR3 length equals 15 residues. The V gene's germline CDR1 is LNHDA and CDR2 SQIVND (reference sequence). DNA of the CDR3: TGTGCCAGTAGTATAGATGAACTAGCGGGAGTTGAGCAGTTCTTC. This translates into CASSIDELAGVEQFF.

This chain connects TRBV11-2 to TRBJ2-3; no firm D call. The CDR3 spans 13 residues. Germline values: CDR1 SGHAT, CDR2 FQNNGV. V lost 1 base to trimming and J lost 6 bases, with 8 bases between them. CDR3 in amino acids: CASSLGGSDTQYF. The CDR3 DNA reads TGTGCCAGCAGCTTAGGAGGCAGCGATACGCAGTATTTT.

J is TRBJ2-5 and V is TRBV4-1; D possibly corresponds to TRBD2 (5 bases). Germline assignment: CDR1 MGHRA and CDR2 YSYEKL. The CDR3 has 16 residues. Trimming left V 4 bases short and J 0 bases short, with 15 bases between. CDR3 sequence: CASSRQSTGNQETQYF. CDR3 DNA sequence: TGCGCCAGCAGCCGCCAATCGACGGGGAACCAAGAGACCCAGTACTTC.

This clone was seen once. As DNA, the CDR3 is TGCGCCAGCAGCCCTAGCGGGAGGGCCGATGGGGCTGAGCAGTTCTTC. Protein product: CASSPSGRADGAEQFF. This chain links TRBV5-1 with TRBJ2-1, with 12 bases lining up with TRBD2. Germline V gene data show CDR1 as SGHRS and CDR2 as YFSETQ. J was trimmed by 9 bases and V by 4 bases; bases with no gene match: 11. This CDR3 has 16 amino acids.

Written as DNA, the CDR3 is TGTGCCAGTAGTGTCGGCAGGCAAGAGACCCAGTACTTC. This gives the protein CASSVGRQETQYF. V gene TRBV19 combines with J gene TRBJ2-5, with unresolved D. CDR1 is LNHDA, CDR2 SQIVND, per germline (reference sequence). The CDR3 is 13 amino acids. Trimming left V 5 bases short and J 2 bases short, with 9 bases between.

As concerns this clone: This same CDR3 is encoded by further DNA sequences in the sample. The CDR3 DNA reads TGTGCCAGCAGCGTAGCGGCGGGAGGAACAGATACGCAGTATTTT. This sequence encodes CASSVAAGGTDTQYF. The chain combines TRBV9 with TRBJ2-3; 8 nucleotides line up with TRBD2. Germline V gene data show CDR1 as SGDLS and CDR2 as YYNGEE. V shed 0 bases and J 3 bases; nucleotides not matched to a gene: 3. This CDR3 is 15 amino acids long.

The gene calls are TRBV5-1 and TRBJ2-3; D gene uncertain. This CDR3 comprises 17 residues. The germline gives CDR1 SGHRS, CDR2 YFSETQ. Trimming removed 1 base at V and 1 base at J, with 16 bases between. This CDR3 reads CASSLKYRALGTDTQYF. The CDR3 region has the DNA TGCGCCAGCAGCTTGAAATATAGAGCCTTAGGCACAGATACGCAGTATTTT.

This clone was found a few times. This rearrangement joins TRBV2 to TRBJ1-5, with 8 positions matching TRBD1. V dropped 7 bases and J dropped 5; count of bases not matched to a gene: 4. This CDR3 comprises 13 residues. Germline loops: CDR1 SNHLY, CDR2 FYNNEI. Here the CDR3 reads CASNGQGHQPQHF. As DNA, the CDR3 is TGTGCCAGCAATGGACAGGGCCATCAGCCCCAGCATTTT.